What follows is one T cell receptor beta chain and its context. The antigen this receptor binds is unknown. Within one base of it there is no much larger clone, and no base qualities were kept. The roughly 39 donors, aged roughly 6 to 90 years, were systemically healthy Caucasian individuals from Russia. Each donor gave 8.5 to 10 milliliters of peripheral blood, collected into EDTA-treated Vacutainer tubes. PBMCs were isolated by Ficoll-Paque density-gradient centrifugation, with at least 6.5 million obtained per sample. Trizol reagent was used to extract total RNA from the PBMCs, yielding at least 6 micrograms per sample. For every donor, an aliquot of PBMCs went through flow cytometry to measure the percentages of naive CD45RAhigh/CD27high T cells. The CDR3 covers 12 residues, taking in both the cysteine and the phenylalanine. Of the read, only the CDR3 DNA is kept; its 36 bases are in frame from base 1. V loses 6 bases at its end and J loses 5 bases; junction bases beyond the gene matches: 4.

These data are taken from a study of blood T cells in healthy people across ages (dated by TCRdb to between 2014 and 2016). Looking at the study overall: In model experiments, template switching captured about one uniquely barcoded TCR beta cDNA molecule for every two T cells. To track age-related changes in TCR beta repertoire diversity, the study relied on deep sequencing normalized with unique cDNA molecular identifiers. To avoid experimental bias, donors of different ages were randomly spread across the sequencing lanes. For two donors (one aged 18 to 30 and one aged 80 or older), the study analyzed two additional independent replicas of 1 million unique cDNA reads from the same blood draw. Four age groups were formed from the donors: young (average about 17 years), middle-aged (approximately 40), aged (roughly 56) and long-lived (around 82).

The library was prepared using 5' RACE. The data were produced on an Illumina HiSeq 2500. A second PCR of about 7 to 12 cycles was run with a J-beta primer mix and a sample-barcoded 5' primer. Each TCR beta cDNA molecule received a unique molecular identifier from a template-switch 5' adaptor carrying 12 random nucleotides. Each sample yielded at least 2.5 million CDR3-containing paired-end reads. First-strand cDNA was synthesized from all RNA with the Mint cDNA synthesis kit, primed by a TRBC-specific oligonucleotide. Following uracil-DNA glycosylase treatment, all cDNA underwent a first 18-cycle PCR with the universal primers M1SS and BC2_uni_R. The source study handled its data this way. For normalization, 1 million high-quality reads were randomly selected from each sample, with every read carrying a distinct molecular identifier. Instead of being binned into consensus sequences, reads with shared molecular identifiers were discarded. MiTCR, run with a Q25 quality threshold and the strictest error-elimination algorithm, handled CDR3 identification, clonotype clustering and error correction. A nonparametric unseen species model using Euler transformation provided a lower-bound estimate of total TCR beta diversity. TCRdb reprocessing: public reads trimmed at Q25 with fastp, clones called with MiXCR, in-frame beta chains kept. Merged by CDR3 protein, the rows form single entries marked with the most common genes and DNA. TCRdb, not the original authors, processed these V and J calls. Across this sample there are roughly 1,300,000 distinct CDR3 sequences, with approximately 59% seen only once. In total, the top ten clones hold 5.5% to 8% of the sample.

General conclusions and limits of the study: Compared with the aged group, the long-lived group had more naive CD4+ T cells, fewer expanded clones and increased TCR diversity, suggesting age selection. As age increased, observed TCR beta diversity per million T cells dropped in a roughly linear way, and a significant reduction was already evident by age 40. The percentage of naive T cells measured by flow cytometry correlated strongly with observed TCR beta diversity. The CMV infection status of donors was not known, potentially confounding age-related changes in expanded clonotypes. Bulk unsorted PBMC profiling prevented conclusive comparison of naive and antigen-experienced compartments. Estimates of total diversity from one million sequenced T cells were regarded as lower bounds and underestimates.

The source is a young man in good health. The sample consisted of blood. In this chain, TRBV12-3 or TRBV12-4 is recombined with TRBJ2-7, with 7 bases aligning to TRBD1. The CDR3 corresponds to CASRRQGDEQYF. The DNA is as follows: TGTGCCAGCAGGCGACAGGGTGACGAGCAGTACTTC.